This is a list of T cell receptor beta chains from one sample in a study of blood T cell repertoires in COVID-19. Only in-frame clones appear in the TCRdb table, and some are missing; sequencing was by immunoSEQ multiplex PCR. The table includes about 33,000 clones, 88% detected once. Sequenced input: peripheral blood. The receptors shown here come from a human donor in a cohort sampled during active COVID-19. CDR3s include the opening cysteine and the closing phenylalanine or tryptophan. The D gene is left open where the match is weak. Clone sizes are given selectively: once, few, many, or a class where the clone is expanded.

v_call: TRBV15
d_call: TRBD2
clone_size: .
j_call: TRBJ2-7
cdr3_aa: CATSREGTSGTIYEQYF
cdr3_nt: TGTGCCACCAGCAGAGAAGGGACTAGCGGGACTATCTACGAGCAGTACTTC

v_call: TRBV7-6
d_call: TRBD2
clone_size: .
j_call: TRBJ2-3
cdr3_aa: CASGQGTSRTDTQYF
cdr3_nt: TGTGCCAGCGGCCAGGGGACTAGCCGCACAGATACGCAGTATTTT

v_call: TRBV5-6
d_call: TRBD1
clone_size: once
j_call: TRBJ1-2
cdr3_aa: CASSGTGVVGYTF
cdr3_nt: TGTGCCAGCAGTGGGACAGGGGTGGTAGGCTACACCTTC

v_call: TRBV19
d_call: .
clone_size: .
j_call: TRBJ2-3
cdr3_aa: CASSPGHSLDTQYF
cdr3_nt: TGTGCCAGTAGTCCGGGACACTCCCTAGATACGCAGTATTTT

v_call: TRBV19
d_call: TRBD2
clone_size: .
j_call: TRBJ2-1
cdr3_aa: CASREGPSGRAHEQFF
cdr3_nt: TGTGCCAGTAGGGAGGGTCCTAGCGGGAGGGCCCATGAGCAGTTCTTC

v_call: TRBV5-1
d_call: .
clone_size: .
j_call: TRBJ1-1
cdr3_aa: CASSLGDRGGVSNTEAFF
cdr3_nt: TGCGCCAGCAGCTTGGGAGATCGGGGGGGCGTAAGTAACACTGAAGCTTTCTTT

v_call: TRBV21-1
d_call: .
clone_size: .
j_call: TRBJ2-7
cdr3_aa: CASSSQDRGPYEQYF
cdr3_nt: TGTGCCAGCAGCTCCCAGGACAGGGGACCCTACGAGCAGTACTTC

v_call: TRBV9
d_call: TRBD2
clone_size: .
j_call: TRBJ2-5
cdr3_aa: CASTLWGRERKEETQYF
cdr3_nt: TGTGCCAGCACCCTATGGGGGAGGGAACGAAAGGAAGAGACCCAGTACTTC

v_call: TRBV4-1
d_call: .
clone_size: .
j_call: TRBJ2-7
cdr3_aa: CASSHPGRDEQYF
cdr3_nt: TGCGCCAGCAGCCACCCCGGGAGAGACGAGCAGTACTTC

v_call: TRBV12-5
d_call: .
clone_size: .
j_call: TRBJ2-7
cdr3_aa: CASGLPLGRKVYEQYF
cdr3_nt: TGTGCTAGTGGTTTGCCACTAGGTAGAAAGGTCTACGAGCAGTACTTC

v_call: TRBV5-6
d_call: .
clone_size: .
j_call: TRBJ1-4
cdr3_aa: CASSPQGLRSEKLFF
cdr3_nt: TGTGCCAGCAGCCCCCAGGGGTTGAGGAGTGAAAAACTGTTTTTT

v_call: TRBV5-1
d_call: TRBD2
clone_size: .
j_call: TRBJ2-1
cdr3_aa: CASSLALAGGSYNEQFF
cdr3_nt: TGCGCCAGCAGCTTGGCCCTAGCGGGGGGATCCTACAATGAGCAGTTCTTC

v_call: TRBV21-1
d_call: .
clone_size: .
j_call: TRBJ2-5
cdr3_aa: CASSKVRGLARHTPETQYF
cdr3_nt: TGTGCCAGCAGCAAAGTGAGAGGACTAGCGCGTCACACTCCAGAGACCCAGTACTTC

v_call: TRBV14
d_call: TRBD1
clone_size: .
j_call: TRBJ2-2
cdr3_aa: CASSQGPGQYTGELFF
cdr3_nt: TGTGCCAGCAGCCAAGGTCCGGGACAGTACACCGGGGAGCTGTTTTTT

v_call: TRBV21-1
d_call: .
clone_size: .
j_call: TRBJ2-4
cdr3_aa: CASSKFRRLGAAKNIQYF
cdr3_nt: TGTGCCAGCAGCAAATTTCGGCGGCTAGGGGCGGCCAAAAACATTCAGTACTTC

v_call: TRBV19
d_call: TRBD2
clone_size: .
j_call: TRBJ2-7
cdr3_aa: CASSKGLAGYEQYF
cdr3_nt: TGTGCCAGTAGTAAGGGACTAGCGGGCTACGAGCAGTACTTC

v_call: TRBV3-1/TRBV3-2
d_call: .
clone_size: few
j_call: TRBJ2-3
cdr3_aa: CASSQVRDTQYF
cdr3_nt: TGTGCCAGCAGCCAAGTCCGAGATACGCAGTATTTT

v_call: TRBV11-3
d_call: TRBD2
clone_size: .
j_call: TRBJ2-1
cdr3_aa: CASSPSGLGYNEQFF
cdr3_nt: TGTGCCAGCAGCCCGTCGGGACTAGGATACAATGAGCAGTTCTTC

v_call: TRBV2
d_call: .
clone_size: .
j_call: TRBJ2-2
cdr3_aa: CASSVQQPNTGELFF
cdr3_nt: TGTGCCAGCAGTGTACAGCAACCGAACACCGGGGAGCTGTTTTTT

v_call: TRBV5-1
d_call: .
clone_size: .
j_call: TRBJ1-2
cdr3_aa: CASSPLGGHYGYTF
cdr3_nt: TGCGCCAGCAGTCCCCTCGGGGGGCACTATGGCTACACCTTC

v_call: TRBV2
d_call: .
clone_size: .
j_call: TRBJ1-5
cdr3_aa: CASSEQGSRSNQPQHF
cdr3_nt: TGTGCCAGCAGTGAACAGGGGTCGCGTAGCAATCAGCCCCAGCATTTT

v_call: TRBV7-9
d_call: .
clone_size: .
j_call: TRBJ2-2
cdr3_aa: CASSLVGKTGELFF
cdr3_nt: TGTGCCAGCAGCTTAGTTGGCAAAACCGGGGAGCTGTTTTTT

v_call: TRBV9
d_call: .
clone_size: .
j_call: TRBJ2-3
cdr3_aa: CASSVELPRDTQYF
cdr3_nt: TGTGCCAGCAGCGTAGAACTCCCCCGGGATACGCAGTATTTT

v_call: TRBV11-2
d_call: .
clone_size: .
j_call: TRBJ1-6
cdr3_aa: CASSPRGSVSPLHF
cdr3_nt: TGTGCCAGCAGCCCCAGGGGTTCGGTTTCACCCCTCCACTTT

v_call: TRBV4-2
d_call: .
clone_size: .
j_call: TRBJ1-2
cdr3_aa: CASSQESEHYGYTF
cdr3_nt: TGTGCCAGCAGCCAAGAGTCAGAACACTATGGCTACACCTTC

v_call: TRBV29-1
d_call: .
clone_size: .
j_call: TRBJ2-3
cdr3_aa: CSADSGADTQYF
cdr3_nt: TGCAGCGCGGACAGCGGGGCAGATACGCAGTATTTT

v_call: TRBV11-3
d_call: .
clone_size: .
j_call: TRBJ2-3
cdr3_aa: CASSLGLAASTDTQYF
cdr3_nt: TGTGCCAGCAGCTTAGGGCTAGCCGCTAGCACAGATACGCAGTATTTT

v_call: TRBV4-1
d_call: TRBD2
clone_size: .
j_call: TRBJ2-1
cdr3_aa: CASSQVPGLAEDNEQFF
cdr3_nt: TGCGCCAGCAGCCAAGTACCGGGACTAGCGGAGGACAATGAGCAGTTCTTC

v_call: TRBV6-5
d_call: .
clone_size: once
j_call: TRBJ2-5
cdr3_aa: CASSPLVGETQYF
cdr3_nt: TGTGCCAGCAGTCCCCTGGTCGGGGAGACCCAGTACTTC

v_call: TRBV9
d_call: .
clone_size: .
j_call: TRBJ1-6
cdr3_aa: CASSVGGVGNSPLHF
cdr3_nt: TGTGCCAGCAGCGTGGGAGGGGTGGGGAATTCACCCCTCCACTTT

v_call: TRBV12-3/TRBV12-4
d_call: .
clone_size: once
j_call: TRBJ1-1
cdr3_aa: CASSFGSTEAFF
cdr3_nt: TGTGCCAGCAGTTTCGGGTCCACTGAAGCTTTCTTT

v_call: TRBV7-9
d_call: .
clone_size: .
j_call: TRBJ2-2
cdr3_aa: CASSLALAKELFF
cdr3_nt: TGTGCCAGCAGCTTAGCCCTAGCCAAGGAGCTGTTTTTT

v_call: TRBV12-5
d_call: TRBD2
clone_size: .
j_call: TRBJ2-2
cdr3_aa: CASDKREGLITGELFF
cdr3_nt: TGTGCTAGTGACAAGCGGGAGGGCCTAATCACCGGGGAGCTGTTTTTT

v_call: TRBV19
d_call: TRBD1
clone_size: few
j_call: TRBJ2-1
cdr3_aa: CASSGRRQGNEQFF
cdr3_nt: TGTGCCAGTAGTGGGCGCCGACAGGGGAATGAGCAGTTCTTC

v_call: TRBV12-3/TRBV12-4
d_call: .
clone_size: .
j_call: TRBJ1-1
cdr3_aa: CASSLLFNTEAFF
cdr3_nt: TGTGCCAGCAGTTTACTTTTTAACACTGAAGCTTTCTTT

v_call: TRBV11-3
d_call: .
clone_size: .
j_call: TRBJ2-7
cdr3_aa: CASSPRGGEQYF
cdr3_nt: TGTGCCAGCAGCCCTAGGGGGGGCGAGCAGTACTTC

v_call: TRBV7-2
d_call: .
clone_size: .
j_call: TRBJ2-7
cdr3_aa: CASSLVGGLSGYEQYF
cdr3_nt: TGTGCCAGCAGCTTAGTTGGGGGACTCTCGGGTTACGAGCAGTACTTC

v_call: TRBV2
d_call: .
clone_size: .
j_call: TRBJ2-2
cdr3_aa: CASEGSSGELFF
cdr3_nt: TGTGCCAGCGAGGGCTCGTCCGGGGAGCTGTTTTTT

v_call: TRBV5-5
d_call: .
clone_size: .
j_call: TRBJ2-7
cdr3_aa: CASSLDGIDEQYF
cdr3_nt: TGTGCCAGCAGCTTGGACGGGATTGACGAGCAGTACTTC

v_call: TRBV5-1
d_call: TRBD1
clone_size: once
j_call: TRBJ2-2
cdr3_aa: CASSLDGPTGANTGELFF
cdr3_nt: TGCGCCAGCAGCTTGGATGGGCCGACAGGGGCGAACACCGGGGAGCTGTTTTTT

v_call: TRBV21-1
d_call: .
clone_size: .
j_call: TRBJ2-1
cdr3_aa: CASSVKGLAEYNEQFF
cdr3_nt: TGTGCCAGCAGCGTAAAGGGACTAGCGGAATACAATGAGCAGTTCTTC